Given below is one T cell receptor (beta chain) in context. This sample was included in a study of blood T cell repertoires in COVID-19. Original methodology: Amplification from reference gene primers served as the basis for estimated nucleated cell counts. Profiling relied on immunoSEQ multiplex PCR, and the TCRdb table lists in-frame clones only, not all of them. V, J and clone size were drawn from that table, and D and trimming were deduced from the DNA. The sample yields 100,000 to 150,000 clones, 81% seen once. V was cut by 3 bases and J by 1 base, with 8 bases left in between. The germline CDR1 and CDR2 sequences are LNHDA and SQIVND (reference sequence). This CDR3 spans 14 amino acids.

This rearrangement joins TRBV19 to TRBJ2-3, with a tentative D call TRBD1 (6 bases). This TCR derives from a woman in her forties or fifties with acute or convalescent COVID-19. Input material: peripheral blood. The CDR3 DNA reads TGTGCCAGTAGTATCCGGACAGGCACAGATACGCAGTATTTT. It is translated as CASSIRTGTDTQYF.